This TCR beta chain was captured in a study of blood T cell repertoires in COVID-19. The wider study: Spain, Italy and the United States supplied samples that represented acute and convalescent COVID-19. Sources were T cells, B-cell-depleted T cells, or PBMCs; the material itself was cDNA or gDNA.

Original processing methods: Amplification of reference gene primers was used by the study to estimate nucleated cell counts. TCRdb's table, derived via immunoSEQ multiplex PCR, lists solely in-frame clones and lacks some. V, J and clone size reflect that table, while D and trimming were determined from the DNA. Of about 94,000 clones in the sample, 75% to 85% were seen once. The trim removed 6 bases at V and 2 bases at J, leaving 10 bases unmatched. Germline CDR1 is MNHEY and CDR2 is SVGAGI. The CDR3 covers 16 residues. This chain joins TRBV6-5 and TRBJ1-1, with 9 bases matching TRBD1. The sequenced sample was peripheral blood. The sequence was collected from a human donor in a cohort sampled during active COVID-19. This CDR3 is CASSYNLGQGNTEAFF. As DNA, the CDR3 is TGTGCCAGCAGCTACAATTTGGGACAGGGAAACACTGAAGCTTTCTTT.